The entry that follows covers one T cell receptor beta chain sequence. Using immunoSEQ multiplex PCR, the repertoire was profiled, and TCRdb retains in-frame clones only, with some absent. The profile shows almost 9,500 clones, approximately 25% of them singletons. This CDR3 spans 15 amino acids. The V and J ends lost 7 bases and 0 bases respectively, with 15 bases between them. CDR1 is LNHDA and CDR2 is SQIVND in the germline V gene (reference sequence). This entry belongs to a study of sequential checkpoint blockade in melanoma. For the study at large: TCRbeta immunosequencing was performed on DNA from fewer than 95 pretreatment melanoma tumor samples.

Specified treatment: randomized to nivolumab then ipilimumab (arm A) or the reverse (arm B). None of the patients previously received DNA-damaging chemotherapy. The chain recombines TRBV19 with TRBJ1-2, with a tentative D call TRBD1 (6 bases). Here the sequenced sample was tumor tissue (inferred from file names), taken from a patient given nivolumab and ipilimumab in sequence. The sequence was collected from a human donor with melanoma. CDR3 coding DNA: TGTGCCAGTAACAGGGCCAGCCAAACTAACTATGGCTACACCTTC. Translating it yields CASNRASQTNYGYTF.